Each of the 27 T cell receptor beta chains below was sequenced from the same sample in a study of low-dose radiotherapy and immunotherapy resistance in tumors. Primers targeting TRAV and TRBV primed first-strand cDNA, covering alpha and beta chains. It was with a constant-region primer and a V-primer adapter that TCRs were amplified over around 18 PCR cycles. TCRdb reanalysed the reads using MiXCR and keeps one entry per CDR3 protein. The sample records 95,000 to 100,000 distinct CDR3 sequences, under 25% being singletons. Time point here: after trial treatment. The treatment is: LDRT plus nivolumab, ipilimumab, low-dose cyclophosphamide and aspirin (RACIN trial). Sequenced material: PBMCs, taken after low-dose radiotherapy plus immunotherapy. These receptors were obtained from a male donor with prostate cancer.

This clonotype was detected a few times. This chain's CDR3 is CASSLSGSTGSEQYF. The CDR3 DNA reads as TGTGCCAGCAGCTTATCCGGGTCCACGGGTTCCGAGCAGTACTTC. The V call is TRBV7-8, the J call TRBJ2-7, with no clear D. Germline CDR1 and CDR2: SGHVS and FQNEAQ. The CDR3 consists of 15 residues. V dropped 2 bases and J dropped 6 bases, with 17 bases sitting between them.

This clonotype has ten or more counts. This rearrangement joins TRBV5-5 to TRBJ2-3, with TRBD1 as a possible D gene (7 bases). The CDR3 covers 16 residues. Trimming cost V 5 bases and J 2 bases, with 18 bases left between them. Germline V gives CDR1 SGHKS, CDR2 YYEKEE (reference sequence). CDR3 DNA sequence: TGTGCCAGCAGACCAAGGCGGGACAGACCCACAGATACGCAGTATTTT. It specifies CASRPRRDRPTDTQYF.

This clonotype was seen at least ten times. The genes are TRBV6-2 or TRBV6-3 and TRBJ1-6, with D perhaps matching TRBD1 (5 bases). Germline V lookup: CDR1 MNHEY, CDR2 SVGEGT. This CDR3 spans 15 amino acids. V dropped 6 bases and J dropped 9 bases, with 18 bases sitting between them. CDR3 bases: TGTGCCAGCAGGCAAGAGTTCGGGGGTTTTTCACCCCTCCACTTT. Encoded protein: CASRQEFGGFSPLHF.

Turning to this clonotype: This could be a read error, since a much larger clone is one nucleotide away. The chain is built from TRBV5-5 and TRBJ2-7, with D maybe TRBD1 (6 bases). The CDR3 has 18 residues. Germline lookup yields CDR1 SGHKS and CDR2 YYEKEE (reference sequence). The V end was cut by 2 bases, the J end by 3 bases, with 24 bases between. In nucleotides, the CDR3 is TGTGCCAGCAGCTTTAACCTTCCGTGGGGGACAAACCGCTACGAGCAGTACTTC. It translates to CASSFNLPWGTNRYEQYF.

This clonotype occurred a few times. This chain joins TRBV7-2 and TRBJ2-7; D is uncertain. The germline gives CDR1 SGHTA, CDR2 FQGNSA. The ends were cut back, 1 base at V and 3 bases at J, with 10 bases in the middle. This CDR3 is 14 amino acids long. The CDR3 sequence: CASSLVPESYEQYF. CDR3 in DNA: TGTGCCAGCAGCTTAGTCCCAGAAAGCTACGAGCAGTACTTC. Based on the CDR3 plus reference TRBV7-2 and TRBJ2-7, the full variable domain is GAGVSQSPSNKVTEKGKDVELRCDPISGHTALYWYRQSLGQGLEFLIYFQGNSAPDKSGLPSDRFSAERTGGSVSTLTIQRTQQEDSAVYLCASSLVPESYEQYFGPGTRLTVT.

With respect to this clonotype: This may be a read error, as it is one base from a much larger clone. The CDR3 loop reads CASSLDAEKTYEQYF. CDR3 coding DNA: TGCGCCAGCAGCTTGGATGCGGAGAAGACCTACGAGCAGTACTTC. The genes are TRBV5-1 and TRBJ2-7; D not certain. From germline, CDR1 is SGHRS and CDR2 YFSETQ. The CDR3 is made up of 15 amino acids. Between the trimmed V and J ends, which lost 0 bases and 2 bases, there was a span of 12 bases.

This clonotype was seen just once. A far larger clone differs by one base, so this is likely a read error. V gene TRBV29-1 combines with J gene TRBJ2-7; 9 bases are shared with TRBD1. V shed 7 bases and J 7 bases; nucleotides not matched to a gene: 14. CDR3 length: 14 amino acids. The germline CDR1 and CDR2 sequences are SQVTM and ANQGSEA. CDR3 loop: CSAWDRAGFSEQYF. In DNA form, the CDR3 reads TGCAGCGCCTGGGACAGGGCCGGTTTTAGTGAGCAGTACTTC.

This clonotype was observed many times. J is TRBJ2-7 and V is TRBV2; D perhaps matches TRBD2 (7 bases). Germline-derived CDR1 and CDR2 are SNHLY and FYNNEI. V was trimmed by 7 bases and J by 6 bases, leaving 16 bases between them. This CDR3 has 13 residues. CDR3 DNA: TGTGCCAGCAAGGGGGACTACAAGTCCGAGCAGTACTTC. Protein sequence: CASKGDYKSEQYF.

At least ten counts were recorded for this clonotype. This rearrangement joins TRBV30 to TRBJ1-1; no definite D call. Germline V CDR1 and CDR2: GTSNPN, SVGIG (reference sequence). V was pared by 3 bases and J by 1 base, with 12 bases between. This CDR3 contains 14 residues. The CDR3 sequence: CAWRGPLRNTEAFF. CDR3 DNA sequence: TGTGCCTGGAGAGGGCCCCTTCGGAACACTGAAGCTTTCTTT.

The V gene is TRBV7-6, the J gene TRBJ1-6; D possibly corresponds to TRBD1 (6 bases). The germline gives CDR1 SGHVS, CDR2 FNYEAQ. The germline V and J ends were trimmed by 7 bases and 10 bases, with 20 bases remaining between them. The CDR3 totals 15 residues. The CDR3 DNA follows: TGTGCCAGCATTCCCCCTGGGCAGGGACACTCACCCCTCCACTTT. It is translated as CASIPPGQGHSPLHF.

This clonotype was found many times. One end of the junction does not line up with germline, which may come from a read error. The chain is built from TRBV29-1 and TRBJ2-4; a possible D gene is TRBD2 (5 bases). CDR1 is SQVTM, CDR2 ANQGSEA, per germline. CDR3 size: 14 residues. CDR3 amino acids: CSVIKRTLEVTRDF. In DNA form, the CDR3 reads TGCAGCGTCATAAAGAGAACCCTGGAGGTTACACGGGACTTC.

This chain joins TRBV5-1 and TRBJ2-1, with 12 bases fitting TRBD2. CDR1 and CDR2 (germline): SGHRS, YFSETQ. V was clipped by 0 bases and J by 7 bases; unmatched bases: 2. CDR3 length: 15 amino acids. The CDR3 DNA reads TGCGCCAGCAGCTTGGGACTAGCGGGGGAAAATGAGCAGTTCTTC. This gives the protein CASSLGLAGENEQFF.

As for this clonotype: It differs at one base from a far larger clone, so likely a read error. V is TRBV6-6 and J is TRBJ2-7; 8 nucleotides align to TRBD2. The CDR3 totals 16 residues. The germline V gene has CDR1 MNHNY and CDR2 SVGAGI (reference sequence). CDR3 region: CASMNAGRVISYEQNF. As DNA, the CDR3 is TGTGCCAGCATGAACGCCGGGAGGGTAATCTCCTACGAGCAGAACTTC.

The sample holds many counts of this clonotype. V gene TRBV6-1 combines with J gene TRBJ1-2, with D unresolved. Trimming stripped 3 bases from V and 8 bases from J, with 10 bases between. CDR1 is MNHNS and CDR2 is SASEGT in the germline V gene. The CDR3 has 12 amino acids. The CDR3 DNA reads TGTGCCAGCAGTGATCGGGTATTCGGCTACACCTTC. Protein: CASSDRVFGYTF.

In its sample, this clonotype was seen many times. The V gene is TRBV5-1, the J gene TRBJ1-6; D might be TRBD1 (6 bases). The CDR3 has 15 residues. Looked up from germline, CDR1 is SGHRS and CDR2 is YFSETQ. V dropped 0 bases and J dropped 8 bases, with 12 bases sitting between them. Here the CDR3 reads CASSLEGGGDSPLHF. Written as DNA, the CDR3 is TGCGCCAGCAGCTTGGAAGGGGGGGGCGATTCACCCCTCCACTTT.

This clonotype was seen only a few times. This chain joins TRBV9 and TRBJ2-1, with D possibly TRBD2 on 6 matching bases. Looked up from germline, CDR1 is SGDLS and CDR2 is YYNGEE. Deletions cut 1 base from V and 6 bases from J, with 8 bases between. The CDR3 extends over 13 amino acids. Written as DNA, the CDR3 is TGTGCCAGCAGCGTACTCGGGGGCAATGAGCAGTTCTTC. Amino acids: CASSVLGGNEQFF.

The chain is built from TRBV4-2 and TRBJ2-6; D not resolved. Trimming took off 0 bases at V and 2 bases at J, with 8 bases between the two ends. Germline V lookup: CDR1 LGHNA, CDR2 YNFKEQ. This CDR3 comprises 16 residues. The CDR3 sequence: CASSQDMGTGANVLTF. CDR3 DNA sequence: TGTGCCAGCAGCCAAGATATGGGGACTGGGGCCAACGTCCTGACTTTC.

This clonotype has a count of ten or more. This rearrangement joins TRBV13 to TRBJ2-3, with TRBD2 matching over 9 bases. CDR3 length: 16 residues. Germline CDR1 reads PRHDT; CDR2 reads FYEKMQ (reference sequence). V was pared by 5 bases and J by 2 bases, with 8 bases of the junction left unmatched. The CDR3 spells CASSPPGLAYTDTQYF. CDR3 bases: TGTGCCAGCAGCCCTCCGGGACTAGCATACACAGATACGCAGTATTTT. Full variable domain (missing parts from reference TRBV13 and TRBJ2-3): AAGVIQSPRHLIKEKRETATLKCYPIPRHDTVYWYQQGPGQDPQFLISFYEKMQSDKGSIPDRFSAQQFSDYHSELNMSSLELGDSALYFCASSPPGLAYTDTQYFGPGTRLTVL.

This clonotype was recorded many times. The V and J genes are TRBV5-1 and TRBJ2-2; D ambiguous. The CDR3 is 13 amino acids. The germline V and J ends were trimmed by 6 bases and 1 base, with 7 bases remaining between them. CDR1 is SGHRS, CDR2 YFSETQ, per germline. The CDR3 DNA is TGCGCCAGCAATAACGAGAACACCGGGGAGCTGTTTTTT. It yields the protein CASNNENTGELFF.

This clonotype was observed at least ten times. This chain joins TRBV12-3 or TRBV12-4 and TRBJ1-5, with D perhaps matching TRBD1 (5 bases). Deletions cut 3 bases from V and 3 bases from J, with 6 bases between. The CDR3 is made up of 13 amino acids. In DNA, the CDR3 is TGTGCCAGCAGTTTGGACAACAATCAGCCCCAGCATTTT. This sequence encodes CASSLDNNQPQHF.

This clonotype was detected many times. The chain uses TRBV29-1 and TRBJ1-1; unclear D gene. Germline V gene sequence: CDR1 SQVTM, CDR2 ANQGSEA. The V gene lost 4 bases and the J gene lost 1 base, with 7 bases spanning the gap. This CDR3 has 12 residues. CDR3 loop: CSVAEGNTEAFF. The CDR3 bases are TGCAGCGTTGCCGAAGGGAACACTGAAGCTTTCTTT.

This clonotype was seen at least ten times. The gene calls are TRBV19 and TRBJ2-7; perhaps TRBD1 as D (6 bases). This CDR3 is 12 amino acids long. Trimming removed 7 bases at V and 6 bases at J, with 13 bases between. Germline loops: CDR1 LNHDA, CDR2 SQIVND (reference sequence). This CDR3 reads CASNGQLGEQYF. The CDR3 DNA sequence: TGTGCCAGTAACGGACAGCTGGGCGAGCAGTACTTC.

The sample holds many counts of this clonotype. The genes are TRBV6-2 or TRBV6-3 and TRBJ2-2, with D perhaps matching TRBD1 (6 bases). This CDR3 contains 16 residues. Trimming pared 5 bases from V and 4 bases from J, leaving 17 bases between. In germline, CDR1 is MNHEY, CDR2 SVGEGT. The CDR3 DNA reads TGTGCCAGCAGTGAAGTCTGGACAGAACCCACCGGGGAGCTGTTTTTT. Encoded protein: CASSEVWTEPTGELFF.

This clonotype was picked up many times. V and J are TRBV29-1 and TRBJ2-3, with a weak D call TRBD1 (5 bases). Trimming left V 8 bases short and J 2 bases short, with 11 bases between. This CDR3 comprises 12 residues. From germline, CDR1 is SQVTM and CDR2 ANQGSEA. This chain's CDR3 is CSTGPYTDTQYF. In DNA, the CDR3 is TGCAGCACAGGACCTTACACAGATACGCAGTATTTT.

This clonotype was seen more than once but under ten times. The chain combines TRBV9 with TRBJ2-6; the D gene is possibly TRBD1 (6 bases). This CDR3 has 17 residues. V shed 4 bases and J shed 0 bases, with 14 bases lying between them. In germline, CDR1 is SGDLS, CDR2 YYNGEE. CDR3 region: CASSLTGSLSGANVLTF. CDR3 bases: TGTGCCAGCAGCCTCACAGGGAGCCTCTCTGGGGCCAACGTCCTGACTTTC.

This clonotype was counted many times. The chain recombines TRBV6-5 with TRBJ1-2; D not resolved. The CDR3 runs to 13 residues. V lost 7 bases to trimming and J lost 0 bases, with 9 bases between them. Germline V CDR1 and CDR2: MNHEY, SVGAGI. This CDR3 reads CASTPRPNYGYTF. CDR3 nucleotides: TGTGCCAGCACCCCCCGGCCTAACTATGGCTACACCTTC.

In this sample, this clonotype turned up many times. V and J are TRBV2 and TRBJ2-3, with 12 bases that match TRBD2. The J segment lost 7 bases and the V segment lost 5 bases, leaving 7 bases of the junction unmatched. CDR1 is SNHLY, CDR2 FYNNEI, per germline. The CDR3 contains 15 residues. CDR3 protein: CASSSGTSGYNTQYF. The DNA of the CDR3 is TGTGCCAGCAGTAGCGGGACTAGCGGGTATAATACGCAGTATTTT.